The rows below give T cell receptor beta chains drawn from one sample of a study of blood T cell repertoires in COVID-19. Clones were read by immunoSEQ multiplex PCR, and TCRdb kept only the in-frame ones, dropping some. The sample holds about 280,000 clones; less than 85% are singletons and the top ten take 2.5% to 3%. Material for sequencing was PBMCs or T cells enriched from blood (not recorded which). These receptors came from a woman aged 50 to 60 who had recovered from COVID-19. Both conserved end residues are part of each CDR3. D genes are given only for firm matches. Expanded clones are given a class, and other clones once, few, many or no size at all.

>TRBV27|-|-|TRBJ2-3
TGTGCCAGCAGTTCGGGCAGGGCGAGCACAGATACGCAGTATTTT
CASSSGRASTDTQYF
>TRBV5-1|-|-|TRBJ2-7
TGCGCCAGCAGCTTGGCCTATCTAGCGACATACGAGCAGTACTTC
CASSLAYLATYEQYF
>TRBV7-8|many|TRBD2|TRBJ2-7
TGTGCCAGCAGCTTAGTGACTAGCGGAGGGAGCTCCTACGAGCAGTACTTC
CASSLVTSGGSSYEQYF
>TRBV6-5|-|TRBD2|TRBJ2-5
TGTGCCAGCGGCAGGGGACTAGCGGGGTATGAGACCCAGTACTTC
CASGRGLAGYETQYF
>TRBV27|-|-|TRBJ2-1
TGTGCCAGCAGTTTATTGGTATTAACTTACAGGGGAGGTGTGAACAATGAGCAGTTCTTC
CASSLLVLTYRGGVNNEQFF
>TRBV9|once|-|TRBJ2-1
TGTGCCAGCAGCGTTGGAAGATCAGGTGAGCAGTTCTTC
CASSVGRSGEQFF
>TRBV18|-|TRBD1|TRBJ1-5
TGTGCCAGCTCACCAAGGGCAGGGGGCGAGGTCGATGGGCCCCAGCATTTT
CASSPRAGGEVDGPQHF
>TRBV12-3/TRBV12-4|-|-|TRBJ1-2
TGTGCCAGCAGGCGCACAGGGCCCTATGGCTACACCTTC
CASRRTGPYGYTF
>TRBV18|-|-|TRBJ2-4
TGTGCCAGCTCACCCCTCAGTAGCTTAGCCAAAAACATTCAGTACTTC
CASSPLSSLAKNIQYF
>TRBV19|-|-|TRBJ2-7
TGTGCCAGTAGTCAGACTTTCACCCCGGGAACGGGCTACGAGCAGTACTTC
CASSQTFTPGTGYEQYF
>TRBV24-1|-|TRBD1|TRBJ1-2
TGTGCCACCAGTGACGCGGGACAGGGGATATTCGGCTACACCTTC
CATSDAGQGIFGYTF
>TRBV5-6|-|-|TRBJ2-1
TGTGCCAGCAGCGATAGCTCCTACAATGAGCAGTTCTTC
CASSDSSYNEQFF
>TRBV30|-|-|TRBJ1-1
TGTGCCTGGAGTCAAGGAGGGAACACTGAAGCTTTCTTT
CAWSQGGNTEAFF
>TRBV19|-|-|TRBJ2-2
TGTGCCAGTACTGCTTCTGGCGGGCGGTCGAACACCGGGGAGCTGTTTTTT
CASTASGGRSNTGELFF
>TRBV7-2|-|TRBD2|TRBJ2-7
TGTGCCAGCAGTTTGGGGACTAGCGGAGTCTACGAGCAGTACTTC
CASSLGTSGVYEQYF